These T cell receptor beta chains were read from a single sample in a study of OX40 agonist ivuxolimab in advanced cancers. TCRdb's copy holds only in-frame clones and misses some; the assay was immunoSEQ multiplex PCR. The data show 12,000 or so clones, approximately 80% seen once. Sequences were derived from CD4+ or CD8+ T cells sorted from blood, sampled in a trial of the OX40 agonist ivuxolimab. The source of these receptors is an adult with an advanced solid tumor such as melanoma, head and neck, liver or kidney cancer. The CDR3 runs from the conserved cysteine through the conserved F or W. Fields, in order: CDR3 DNA, CDR3 protein, J gene, clone size, V gene, D gene. D genes are given only for firm matches. For some rows the clone size is stated as once, few or many, or as a class when expanded; others skip it.

DNA: TGTGCCAGCAGTGAAGCAGGGACAGGGGGCGGGAGGGAGACCCAGTACTTC; CDR3: CASSEAGTGGGRETQYF; J: TRBJ2-5; size: NA; V: TRBV6-1; D: TRBD1
DNA: TGTGGACCCCGGGGGACAGTTTATGGCTACACCTTC; CDR3: CGPRGTVYGYTF; J: TRBJ1-2; size: NA; V: TRBV25-1; D: TRBD1
DNA: TGTGCCACCAGCAATGGGGTTCCTGCGAACACTGAAGCTTTCTTT; CDR3: CATSNGVPANTEAFF; J: TRBJ1-1; size: NA; V: TRBV15; D: NA
DNA: TGTGCCAGCAGCTTAGCTTCCAGGGGAGGTGAAAAACTGTTTTTT; CDR3: CASSLASRGGEKLFF; J: TRBJ1-4; size: NA; V: TRBV7-8; D: NA
DNA: TGTGCCAGCAGCGTGAATGCGGGGGCTAGAACTGAAGCTTTCTTT; CDR3: CASSVNAGARTEAFF; J: TRBJ1-1; size: NA; V: TRBV7-3; D: NA
DNA: TGCAGCGTTGAAAGGGATTATGGCTACACCTTC; CDR3: CSVERDYGYTF; J: TRBJ1-2; size: medium-sized; V: TRBV29-1; D: NA
DNA: TGTGCCAGCAGCGTAGAAGGGGAGGGTATCGGGATGAACACTGAAGCTTTCTTT; CDR3: CASSVEGEGIGMNTEAFF; J: TRBJ1-1; size: NA; V: TRBV9; D: NA
DNA: TGTGCCAGCAGTGACTCTGGGGCCAACGTCCTGACTTTC; CDR3: CASSDSGANVLTF; J: TRBJ2-6; size: once; V: TRBV6-4; D: NA
DNA: TGTGCCATCCCTGGTATAGCGGGGGGGCCGGTCTTC; CDR3: CAIPGIAGGPVF; J: TRBJ2-1; size: medium-sized; V: TRBV10-3; D: TRBD2
DNA: TGTGCCAGCAGTTTAACGGGACAGAGCTCCTACAATGAGCAGTTCTTC; CDR3: CASSLTGQSSYNEQFF; J: TRBJ2-1; size: NA; V: TRBV27; D: TRBD1
DNA: TGTGCCAGCCGGGGGGGGCCGGGTAATGAGCAGTTCTTC; CDR3: CASRGGPGNEQFF; J: TRBJ2-1; size: NA; V: TRBV27; D: TRBD2
DNA: TGCGCCAGCAGCTTAGTGGACCTGAACACTGAAGCTTTCTTT; CDR3: CASSLVDLNTEAFF; J: TRBJ1-1; size: NA; V: TRBV5-1; D: NA
DNA: TGTGCCAGCAGCTTCGACAGGTCGGATGAAAAACTGTTTTTT; CDR3: CASSFDRSDEKLFF; J: TRBJ1-4; size: NA; V: TRBV6-1; D: NA
DNA: TGTGCCAGCAGTTTAGTGGGGGCCGTGCCGGCTTTCTTT; CDR3: CASSLVGAVPAFF; J: TRBJ1-1; size: NA; V: TRBV27; D: NA
DNA: TGTGCCAGCAGCTTAGGGGGGGGCGCAGAGACCCAGTACTTC; CDR3: CASSLGGGAETQYF; J: TRBJ2-5; size: NA; V: TRBV7-3; D: NA
DNA: TGTGCCAGCAGTCGACAGGGGGACTTCAATGAAAAACTGTTTTTT; CDR3: CASSRQGDFNEKLFF; J: TRBJ1-4; size: once; V: TRBV5-4; D: TRBD1
DNA: TGTGCCAGCAGTCCCGTTAGCACAGATACGCAGTATTTT; CDR3: CASSPVSTDTQYF; J: TRBJ2-3; size: NA; V: TRBV2; D: NA